This T cell receptor beta chain is from a study of blood T cell repertoires in COVID-19. Study summary: The United States, Italy and Spain supplied acute and convalescent COVID-19 samples. Nucleic acid was either cDNA or gDNA, and it came from T cells, B-cell-depleted T cells, or PBMCs.

Methods used by the authors: Amplification with reference gene primers provided the estimates of nucleated cell counts. Measured with immunoSEQ multiplex PCR; TCRdb has only the in-frame clones, and not every one. V and J calls and clone size are given by that table; D and trimming were obtained from the DNA. The top ten clones hold under 1.5% of a sample with over 400,000 clones, roughly 89% of them seen once. Sequences were obtained from peripheral blood. This TCR was sampled from a woman aged 25 to 39 with active or convalescent COVID-19.

CDR3 amino acids: CASSQSGGQGSEAFF. The CDR3 region has the DNA TGTGCCAGCAGCCAATCGGGGGGACAGGGTTCTGAAGCTTTCTTT. This sequence joins TRBV16 and TRBJ1-1, with 9 bases that match TRBD1. V lost 0 bases to trimming and J lost 6 bases; unmatched junction nucleotides: 5. Germline V gene lookup returns CDR1 KGHSY and CDR2 FQNENV. This CDR3 contains 15 residues.